This T cell receptor beta chain was identified in a study of memory CD4+ T cells and cytomegalovirus serostatus. The table came from immunoSEQ multiplex PCR; TCRdb's copy has only in-frame clones and leaves some out. The sample holds about 61,000 clones, approximately 85% seen once. The CDR3 length is 15 residues. The ends were cut back, 2 bases at V and 3 bases at J, with 12 bases in the middle. Germline CDR1 reads SGHTA; CDR2 reads FQGNSA. The sort gate was single viable CD3+CD4+CD8-CD45RO+ cells for memory CD4+ T cells. Sequencing was carried out using memory CD4+ T cells from blood. The V and J genes are TRBV7-2 and TRBJ2-3, with D unresolved. This TCR came from an adult in good health and CMV-seronegative. The CDR3 bases are TGTGCCAGCAGCTTATGGCCTGAGGTTACAGATACGCAGTATTTT. Protein product: CASSLWPEVTDTQYF. The full variable domain, with the rest looked up from reference TRBV7-2 and TRBJ2-3, is GAGVSQSPSNKVTEKGKDVELRCDPISGHTALYWYRQSLGQGLEFLIYFQGNSAPDKSGLPSDRFSAERTGGSVSTLTIQRTQQEDSAVYLCASSLWPEVTDTQYFGPGTRLTVL.